The rows below give T cell receptor beta chains drawn from one sample of a study of blood T cell repertoires in COVID-19. Generated by immunoSEQ multiplex PCR, the TCRdb table keeps only in-frame clones and is missing some. The table records 60,000 to 90,000 clones, approximately 92% of them present only once. The specimen was peripheral blood. These receptors originate from a woman older than 75 with acute or convalescent COVID-19. Both conserved end residues are part of each CDR3. Each record gives: J gene, clone size, D gene, CDR3 length, V gene, CDR3 DNA, CDR3 protein. The D gene is left open where the match is weak. Only some rows state a clone size, as once, few, many or a class for expanded clones.

j_call: TRBJ2-3
clone_size: -
d_call: -
cdr3_length: 16
v_call: TRBV7-3
cdr3_nt: TGTGCCAGCAGCTTAATGGGGCCAGGGGGGTTGGATACGCAGTATTTT
cdr3_aa: CASSLMGPGGLDTQYF

j_call: TRBJ2-7
clone_size: -
d_call: TRBD1
cdr3_length: 14
v_call: TRBV3-1/TRBV3-2
cdr3_nt: TGTGCCAGCAGCCCCAAGATGGACAGGGACGAGCAGTACTTC
cdr3_aa: CASSPKMDRDEQYF

j_call: TRBJ1-2
clone_size: once
d_call: -
cdr3_length: 15
v_call: TRBV14
cdr3_nt: TGTGCCAGCAGCCCACTCGGACAGCCGGCGGGTGGCTACACCTTC
cdr3_aa: CASSPLGQPAGGYTF

j_call: TRBJ1-6
clone_size: -
d_call: TRBD1
cdr3_length: 14
v_call: TRBV7-8
cdr3_nt: TGTGCCAGCAGCTGGGGACAGGAGAATTCACCCCTCCACTTT
cdr3_aa: CASSWGQENSPLHF

j_call: TRBJ1-6
clone_size: once
d_call: -
cdr3_length: 14
v_call: TRBV9
cdr3_nt: TGTGCCAGCAGCGTACGGGGGGGTAATTCACCCCTCCACTTT
cdr3_aa: CASSVRGGNSPLHF

j_call: TRBJ2-1
clone_size: -
d_call: TRBD1
cdr3_length: 15
v_call: TRBV7-2
cdr3_nt: TGTGCCAGCAGCTTAGCCCAGGGGGCAGGCAATGAGCAGTTCTTC
cdr3_aa: CASSLAQGAGNEQFF

j_call: TRBJ1-3
clone_size: -
d_call: -
cdr3_length: 15
v_call: TRBV2
cdr3_nt: TGTGCCAGCAGTCCCCAGGGTACATCTGGAAACACCATATATTTT
cdr3_aa: CASSPQGTSGNTIYF

j_call: TRBJ2-2
clone_size: -
d_call: -
cdr3_length: 15
v_call: TRBV4-2
cdr3_nt: TGTGCCAGCAGCCCCGACGGGGGGCGAGGCGGGGAGCTGTTTTTT
cdr3_aa: CASSPDGGRGGELFF

j_call: TRBJ1-5
clone_size: -
d_call: -
cdr3_length: 15
v_call: TRBV5-4
cdr3_nt: TGTGCCAGCAGCTTACAGGGAGTGGGCAATCAGCCCCAGCATTTT
cdr3_aa: CASSLQGVGNQPQHF

j_call: TRBJ2-1
clone_size: once
d_call: -
cdr3_length: 10
v_call: TRBV12-5
cdr3_nt: TGTGCTAGTGCCCAGAATGAGCAGTTCTTC
cdr3_aa: CASAQNEQFF

j_call: TRBJ1-2
clone_size: -
d_call: -
cdr3_length: 14
v_call: TRBV27
cdr3_nt: TGTGCCAGCAGTTCGGGAGGACTTATAGGGGGCTACACCTTC
cdr3_aa: CASSSGGLIGGYTF

j_call: TRBJ2-3
clone_size: -
d_call: TRBD2
cdr3_length: 15
v_call: TRBV9
cdr3_nt: TGTGCCAGCAGCGTAGTAGCGGGAGCGACAGATACGCAGTATTTT
cdr3_aa: CASSVVAGATDTQYF

j_call: TRBJ2-4
clone_size: -
d_call: TRBD2
cdr3_length: 20
v_call: TRBV15
cdr3_nt: TGTGCCACCAGCAGAGAGTCGTTGGCGGGAGTCGGGCCAGCCAAAAACATTCAGTACTTC
cdr3_aa: CATSRESLAGVGPAKNIQYF

j_call: TRBJ2-2
clone_size: -
d_call: TRBD1
cdr3_length: 18
v_call: TRBV6-1
cdr3_nt: TGTGCCAGCAGTGAAGGCCGGCTTGGGACAGGGGGCTCCGGGGAGCTGTTTTTT
cdr3_aa: CASSEGRLGTGGSGELFF

j_call: TRBJ2-4
clone_size: -
d_call: -
cdr3_length: 16
v_call: TRBV6-1
cdr3_nt: TGTGCCAGCAGTGAACGTCTCCCCCTAGCCAAAAACATTCAGTACTTC
cdr3_aa: CASSERLPLAKNIQYF

j_call: TRBJ1-5
clone_size: -
d_call: -
cdr3_length: 13
v_call: TRBV19
cdr3_nt: TGTGCCACCAAAGGAGTCGGCAATCAGCCCCAGCATTTT
cdr3_aa: CATKGVGNQPQHF

j_call: TRBJ2-1
clone_size: -
d_call: -
cdr3_length: 15
v_call: TRBV2
cdr3_nt: TGTGCCAGCCTTACAAGCAGGGCCATGTACAATGAGCAGTTCTTC
cdr3_aa: CASLTSRAMYNEQFF

j_call: TRBJ1-5
clone_size: once
d_call: -
cdr3_length: 16
v_call: TRBV7-6
cdr3_nt: TGTGCCAGCAGCTTAGGACAGGAGCTCCACAATCAGCCCCAGCATTTT
cdr3_aa: CASSLGQELHNQPQHF

j_call: TRBJ2-5
clone_size: -
d_call: -
cdr3_length: 14
v_call: TRBV27
cdr3_nt: TGTGCCAGCAGTGGTCGGGGGTCCCAAGAGACCCAGTACTTC
cdr3_aa: CASSGRGSQETQYF

j_call: TRBJ2-5
clone_size: -
d_call: TRBD1
cdr3_length: 14
v_call: TRBV2
cdr3_nt: TGTGCCAGCAGAGATCGGACAGGGGAAGAGACCCAGTACTTC
cdr3_aa: CASRDRTGEETQYF

j_call: TRBJ2-1
clone_size: -
d_call: TRBD1
cdr3_length: 16
v_call: TRBV4-2
cdr3_nt: TGTGCCAGCAGCCAAGATCGGACAGGGGGCGGCAATGAGCAGTTCTTC
cdr3_aa: CASSQDRTGGGNEQFF

j_call: TRBJ2-2
clone_size: -
d_call: -
cdr3_length: 15
v_call: TRBV7-2
cdr3_nt: TGTGCCAGCAGCGGACGAACAGGGATGGCAGGGGAGCTGTTTTTT
cdr3_aa: CASSGRTGMAGELFF

j_call: TRBJ2-1
clone_size: -
d_call: TRBD2
cdr3_length: 16
v_call: TRBV7-9
cdr3_nt: TGTGCCAGCAGCTTTTCGGGCGGGAGGGAGAGGATTGAGCAGTTCTTC
cdr3_aa: CASSFSGGRERIEQFF

j_call: TRBJ1-2
clone_size: -
d_call: -
cdr3_length: 13
v_call: TRBV18
cdr3_nt: TGTGCCAGCTCACCAGACACGTACTATGGCTACACCTTC
cdr3_aa: CASSPDTYYGYTF

j_call: TRBJ1-4
clone_size: once
d_call: -
cdr3_length: 16
v_call: TRBV28
cdr3_nt: TGTGCCAGCAGTTTATTCGGGGGGGTAGGGGATGAAAAACTGTTTTTT
cdr3_aa: CASSLFGGVGDEKLFF

j_call: TRBJ2-3
clone_size: -
d_call: TRBD2
cdr3_length: 15
v_call: TRBV27
cdr3_nt: TGTGCCAGCAGTGAAGGACTAGCGGAGACAGATACGCAGTATTTT
cdr3_aa: CASSEGLAETDTQYF

j_call: TRBJ2-3
clone_size: -
d_call: TRBD2
cdr3_length: 14
v_call: TRBV5-1
cdr3_nt: TGCGCCAGCAAACTAGCGGTTAGCACAGATACGCAGTATTTT
cdr3_aa: CASKLAVSTDTQYF

j_call: TRBJ2-1
clone_size: -
d_call: -
cdr3_length: 15
v_call: TRBV6-1
cdr3_nt: TGTGCCAGCAGTGAAGGACTAGTCTGGTACAATGAGCAGTTCTTC
cdr3_aa: CASSEGLVWYNEQFF

j_call: TRBJ1-2
clone_size: -
d_call: TRBD1
cdr3_length: 13
v_call: TRBV29-1
cdr3_nt: TGCAGCGTTGGAACAGGGGCTAACTATGGCTACACCTTC
cdr3_aa: CSVGTGANYGYTF

j_call: TRBJ2-3
clone_size: -
d_call: TRBD2
cdr3_length: 19
v_call: TRBV19
cdr3_nt: TGTGCCAGTAGTAGTTCTAGCGGGAGGGCCAGGTTGGGAGCAGATACGCAGTATTTT
cdr3_aa: CASSSSSGRARLGADTQYF

j_call: TRBJ2-3
clone_size: -
d_call: -
cdr3_length: 14
v_call: TRBV7-2
cdr3_nt: TGTGCCAGCAGACCGGGGTACCGCACAGATACGCAGTATTTT
cdr3_aa: CASRPGYRTDTQYF

j_call: TRBJ2-7
clone_size: -
d_call: TRBD1
cdr3_length: 14
v_call: TRBV7-9
cdr3_nt: TGTGCCAGCAAAATTCAGACAGGGCCGGGGGAGCAGTACTTC
cdr3_aa: CASKIQTGPGEQYF

j_call: TRBJ2-1
clone_size: -
d_call: TRBD2
cdr3_length: 14
v_call: TRBV18
cdr3_nt: TGTGCCAGCCTGTGGAAGCGGGAGTTCGATGAGCAGTTCTTC
cdr3_aa: CASLWKREFDEQFF

j_call: TRBJ2-1
clone_size: -
d_call: TRBD2
cdr3_length: 15
v_call: TRBV29-1
cdr3_nt: TGCAGCGTTGAATCGGCTAGCGGGGGGCCCACTGAGCAGTTCTTC
cdr3_aa: CSVESASGGPTEQFF

j_call: TRBJ2-4
clone_size: -
d_call: -
cdr3_length: 15
v_call: TRBV28
cdr3_nt: TGTGCCAGCAGTTCCGGACAGACATCGGAAAACATTCAGTACTTC
cdr3_aa: CASSSGQTSENIQYF

j_call: TRBJ1-3
clone_size: -
d_call: -
cdr3_length: 14
v_call: TRBV29-1
cdr3_nt: TGCAGCGCCCAGGGCACATCCTCTGGAAACACCATATATTTT
cdr3_aa: CSAQGTSSGNTIYF